This TCR delta chain was sequenced during a study of gamma delta lymphoproliferative disorders and STAT genes. Study-wide context: The LymphoTrack Dx TCRG Assay amplified gamma chains from at least 50 ng of genomic DNA. Study-level findings and limits: Nearly all major patient gamma and delta clonotypes were public. Gamma repertoires grouped patients separately from controls; delta repertoires showed no separation.

This clone is labeled as large. Its cognate antigen is unknown. The same CDR3 arises from other DNA sequences in this sample as well. Sequencing used genomic DNA taken from PBMCs of patients and controls. TCRdb reapplied CATT to the multiplex PCR reads. The repertoire holds 3,300 or so delta-chain clones, approximately 1.2% seen once, with 20% in the top ten. The germline gives CDR1 GEAIGNYY, CDR2 EKD. This CDR3 has 15 amino acids. V was pared by 3 bases and J by 0 bases, with 13 bases between. The V gene is TRDV2, the J gene TRDJ1; D not resolved. The sample consisted of blood. This receptor was taken from a human donor in good health. CDR3 loop: CACDPLLHNTDKLIF. Written as DNA, the CDR3 is TGTGCCTGTGACCCGTTACTGCATAACACCGATAAACTCATCTTT.